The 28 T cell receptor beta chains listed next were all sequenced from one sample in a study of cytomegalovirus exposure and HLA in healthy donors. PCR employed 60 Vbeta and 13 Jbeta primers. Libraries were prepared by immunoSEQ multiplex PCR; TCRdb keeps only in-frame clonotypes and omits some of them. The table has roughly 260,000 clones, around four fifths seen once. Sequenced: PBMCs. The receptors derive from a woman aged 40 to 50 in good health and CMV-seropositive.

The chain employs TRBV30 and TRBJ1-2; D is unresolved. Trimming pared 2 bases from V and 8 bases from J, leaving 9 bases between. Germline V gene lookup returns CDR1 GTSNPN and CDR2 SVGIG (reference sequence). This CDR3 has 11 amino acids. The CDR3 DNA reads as TGTGCCTGGAGTAACCGAGGAGGCTACACCTTC. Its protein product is CAWSNRGGYTF.

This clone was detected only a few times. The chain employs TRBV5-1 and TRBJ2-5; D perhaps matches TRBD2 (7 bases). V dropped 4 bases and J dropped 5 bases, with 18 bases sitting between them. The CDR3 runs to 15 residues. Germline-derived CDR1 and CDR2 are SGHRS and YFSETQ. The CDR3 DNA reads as TGCGCCAGCAGCAGCCGGACGGGGGGCTTGGAGACCCAGTACTTC. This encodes CASSSRTGGLETQYF.

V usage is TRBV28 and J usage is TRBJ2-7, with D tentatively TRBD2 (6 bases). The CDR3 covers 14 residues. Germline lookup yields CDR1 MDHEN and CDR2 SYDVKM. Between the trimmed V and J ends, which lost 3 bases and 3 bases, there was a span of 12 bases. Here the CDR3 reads CASSLGGDVYEQYF. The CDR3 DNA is TGTGCCAGCAGTTTGGGCGGGGACGTCTACGAGCAGTACTTC.

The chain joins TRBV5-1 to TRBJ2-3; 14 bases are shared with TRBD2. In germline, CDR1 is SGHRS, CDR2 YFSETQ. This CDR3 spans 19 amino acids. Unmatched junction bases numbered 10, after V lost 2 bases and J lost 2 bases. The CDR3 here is CASSFAPGLAGVVTDTQYF. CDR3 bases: TGCGCCAGCAGCTTTGCCCCGGGACTAGCGGGAGTGGTCACAGATACGCAGTATTTT.

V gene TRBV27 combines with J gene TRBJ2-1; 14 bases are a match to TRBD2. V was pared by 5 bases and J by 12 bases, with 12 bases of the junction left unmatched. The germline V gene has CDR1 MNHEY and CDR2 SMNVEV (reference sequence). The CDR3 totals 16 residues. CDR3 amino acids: CASSPNPGLAGVGQFF. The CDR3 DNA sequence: TGTGCCAGCAGTCCGAACCCGGGACTAGCGGGAGTGGGGCAGTTCTTC.

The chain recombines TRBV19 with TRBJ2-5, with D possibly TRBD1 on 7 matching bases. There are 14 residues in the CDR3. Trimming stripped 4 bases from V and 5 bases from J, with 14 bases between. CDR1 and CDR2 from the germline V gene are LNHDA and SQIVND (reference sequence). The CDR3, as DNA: TGTGCCAGTAGTAGTACCGCAGGGGGGGAGACCCAGTACTTC. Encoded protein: CASSSTAGGETQYF.

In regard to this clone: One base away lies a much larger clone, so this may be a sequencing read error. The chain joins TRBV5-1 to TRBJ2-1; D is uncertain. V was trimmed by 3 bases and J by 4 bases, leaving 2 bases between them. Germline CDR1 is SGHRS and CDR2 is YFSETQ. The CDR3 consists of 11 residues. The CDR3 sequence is CASSSYNEQFF. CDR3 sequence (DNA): TGCGCCAGCAGCTCTTACAATGAGCAGTTCTTC.

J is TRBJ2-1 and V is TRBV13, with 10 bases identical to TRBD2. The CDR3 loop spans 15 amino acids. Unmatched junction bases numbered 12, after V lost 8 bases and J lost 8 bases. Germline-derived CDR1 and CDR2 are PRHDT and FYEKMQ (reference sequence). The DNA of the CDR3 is TGTGCCAGCTCAACCGGGACTAGCGCGGATGATGAGCAGTTCTTC. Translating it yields CASSTGTSADDEQFF.

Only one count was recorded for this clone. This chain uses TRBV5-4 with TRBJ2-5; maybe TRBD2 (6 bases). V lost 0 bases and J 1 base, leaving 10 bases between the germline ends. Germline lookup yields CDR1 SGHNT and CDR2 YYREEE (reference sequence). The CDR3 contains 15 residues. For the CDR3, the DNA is TGTGCCAGCAGCTTGGGCGGGACCATCCAAGAGACCCAGTACTTC. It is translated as CASSLGGTIQETQYF.

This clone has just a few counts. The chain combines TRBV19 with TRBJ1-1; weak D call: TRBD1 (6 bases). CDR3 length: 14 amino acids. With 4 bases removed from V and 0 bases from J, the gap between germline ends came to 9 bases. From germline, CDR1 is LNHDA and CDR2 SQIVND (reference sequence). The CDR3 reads CASSTGQMNTEAFF. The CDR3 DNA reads TGTGCCAGTAGTACCGGACAGATGAACACTGAAGCTTTCTTT.

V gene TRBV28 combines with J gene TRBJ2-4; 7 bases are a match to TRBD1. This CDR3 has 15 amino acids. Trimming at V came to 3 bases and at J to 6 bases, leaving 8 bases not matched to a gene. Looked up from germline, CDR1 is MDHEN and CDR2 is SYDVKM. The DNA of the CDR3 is TGTGCCAGCAGTTTTTACAGGGGACCGGTAAACATTCAGTACTTC. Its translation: CASSFYRGPVNIQYF.

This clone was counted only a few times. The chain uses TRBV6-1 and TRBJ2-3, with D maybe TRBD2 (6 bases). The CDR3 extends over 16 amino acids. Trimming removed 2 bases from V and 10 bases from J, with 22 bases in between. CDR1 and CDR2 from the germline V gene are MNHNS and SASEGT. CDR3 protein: CASSEQFRDFLSAQYF. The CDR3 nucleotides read TGTGCCAGCAGTGAACAATTCCGGGACTTCCTCTCGGCGCAGTATTTT.

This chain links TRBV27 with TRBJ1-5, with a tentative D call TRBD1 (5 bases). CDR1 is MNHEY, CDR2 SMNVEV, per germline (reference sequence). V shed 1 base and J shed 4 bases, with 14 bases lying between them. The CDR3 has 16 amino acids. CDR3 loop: CASSLFGAAPNQPQHF. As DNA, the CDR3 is TGTGCCAGCAGTTTATTTGGGGCAGCCCCTAATCAGCCCCAGCATTTT.

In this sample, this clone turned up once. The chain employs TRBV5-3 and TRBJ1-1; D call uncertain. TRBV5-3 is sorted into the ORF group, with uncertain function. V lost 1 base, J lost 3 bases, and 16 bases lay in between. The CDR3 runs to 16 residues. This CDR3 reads CARSLYRRTIDTEAFF. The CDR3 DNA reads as TGTGCCAGAAGCTTGTACCGGAGAACGATCGACACTGAAGCTTTCTTT.

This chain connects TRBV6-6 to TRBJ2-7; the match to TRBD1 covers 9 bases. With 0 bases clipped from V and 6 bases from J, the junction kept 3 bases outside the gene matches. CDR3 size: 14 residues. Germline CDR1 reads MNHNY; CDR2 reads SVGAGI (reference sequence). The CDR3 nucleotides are TGTGCCAGCAGTTACTCGGTGACAGGGGGCGAGCAGTACTTC. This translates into CASSYSVTGGEQYF.

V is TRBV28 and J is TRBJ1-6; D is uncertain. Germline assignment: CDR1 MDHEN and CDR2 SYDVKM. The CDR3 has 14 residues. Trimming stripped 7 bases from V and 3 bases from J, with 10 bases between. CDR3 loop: CASKRENYNSPLHF. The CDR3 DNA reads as TGTGCCAGCAAGCGAGAGAACTATAATTCACCCCTCCACTTT.

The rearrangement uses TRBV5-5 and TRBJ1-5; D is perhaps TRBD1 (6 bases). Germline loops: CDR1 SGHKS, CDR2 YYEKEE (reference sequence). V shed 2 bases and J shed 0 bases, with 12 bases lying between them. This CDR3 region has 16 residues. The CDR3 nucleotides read TGTGCCAGCAGCTTCCAAGGGACACCTAGCAATCAGCCCCAGCATTTT. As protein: CASSFQGTPSNQPQHF.

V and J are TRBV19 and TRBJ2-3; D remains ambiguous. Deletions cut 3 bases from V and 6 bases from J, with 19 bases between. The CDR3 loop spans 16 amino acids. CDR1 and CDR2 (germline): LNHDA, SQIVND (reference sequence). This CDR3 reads CASSMARGGLADTQYF. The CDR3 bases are TGTGCCAGTAGTATGGCGAGAGGTGGTCTTGCGGATACGCAGTATTTT.

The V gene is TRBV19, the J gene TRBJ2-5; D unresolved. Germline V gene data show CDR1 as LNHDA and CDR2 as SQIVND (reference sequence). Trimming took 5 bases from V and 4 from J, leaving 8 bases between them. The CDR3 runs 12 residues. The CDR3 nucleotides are TGTGCCAGTAGTCAGGCCGCAGAGACCCAGTACTTC. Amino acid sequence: CASSQAAETQYF.

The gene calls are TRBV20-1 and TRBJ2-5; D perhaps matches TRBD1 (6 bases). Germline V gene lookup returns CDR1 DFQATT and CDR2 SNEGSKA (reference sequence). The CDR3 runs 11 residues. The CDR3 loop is CGAGVWETQYF. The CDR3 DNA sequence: TGCGGAGCAGGGGTTTGGGAGACCCAGTACTTC.

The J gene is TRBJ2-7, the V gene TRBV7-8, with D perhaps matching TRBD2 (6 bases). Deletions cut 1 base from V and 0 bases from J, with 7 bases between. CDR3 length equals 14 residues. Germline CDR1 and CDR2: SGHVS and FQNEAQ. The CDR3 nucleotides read TGTGCCAGCAGCTTAGGCGGGATCTCCTACGAGCAGTACTTC. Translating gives CASSLGGISYEQYF.

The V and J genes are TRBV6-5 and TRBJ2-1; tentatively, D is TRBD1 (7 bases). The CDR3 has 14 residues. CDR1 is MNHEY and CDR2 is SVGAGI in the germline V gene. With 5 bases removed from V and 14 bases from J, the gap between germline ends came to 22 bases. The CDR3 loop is CASSPWDSPRGKFF. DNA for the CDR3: TGTGCCAGCAGTCCTTGGGACAGTCCCCGGGGGAAGTTCTTC.

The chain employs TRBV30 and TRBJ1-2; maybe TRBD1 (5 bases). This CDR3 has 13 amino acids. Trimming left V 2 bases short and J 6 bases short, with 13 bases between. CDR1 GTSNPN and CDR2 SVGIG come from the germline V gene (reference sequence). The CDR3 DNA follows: TGTGCCTGGAGTACCGGGGGAGGGAATGGCTACACCTTC. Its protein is CAWSTGGGNGYTF. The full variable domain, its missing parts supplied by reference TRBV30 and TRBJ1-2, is SQTIHQWPATLVQPVGSPLSLECTVEGTSNPNLYWYRQAAGRGLQLLFYSVGIGQISSEVPQNLSASRPQDRQFILSSKKLLLSDSGFYLCAWSTGGGNGYTFGSGTRLTVV.

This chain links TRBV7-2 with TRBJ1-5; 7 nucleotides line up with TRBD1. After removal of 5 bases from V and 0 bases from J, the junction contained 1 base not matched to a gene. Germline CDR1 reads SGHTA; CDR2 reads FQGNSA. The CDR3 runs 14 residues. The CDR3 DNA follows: TGTGCCAGCAGCGACAGGGCTAGCAATCAGCCCCAGCATTTT. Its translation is CASSDRASNQPQHF.

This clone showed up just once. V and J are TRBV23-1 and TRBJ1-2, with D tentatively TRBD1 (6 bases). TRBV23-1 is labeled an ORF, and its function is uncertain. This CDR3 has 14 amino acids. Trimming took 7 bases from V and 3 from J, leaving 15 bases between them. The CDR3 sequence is CASTSIGQYYGYTF. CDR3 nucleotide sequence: TGCGCCAGCACCTCAATAGGACAGTACTATGGCTACACCTTC.

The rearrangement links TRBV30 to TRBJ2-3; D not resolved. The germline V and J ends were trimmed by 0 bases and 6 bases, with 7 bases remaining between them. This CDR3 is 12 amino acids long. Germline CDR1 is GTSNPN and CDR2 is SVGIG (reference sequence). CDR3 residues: CAWSVQSDTQYF. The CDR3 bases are TGTGCCTGGAGTGTACAGTCTGATACGCAGTATTTT. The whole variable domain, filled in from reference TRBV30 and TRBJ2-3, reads SQTIHQWPATLVQPVGSPLSLECTVEGTSNPNLYWYRQAAGRGLQLLFYSVGIGQISSEVPQNLSASRPQDRQFILSSKKLLLSDSGFYLCAWSVQSDTQYFGPGTRLTVL.

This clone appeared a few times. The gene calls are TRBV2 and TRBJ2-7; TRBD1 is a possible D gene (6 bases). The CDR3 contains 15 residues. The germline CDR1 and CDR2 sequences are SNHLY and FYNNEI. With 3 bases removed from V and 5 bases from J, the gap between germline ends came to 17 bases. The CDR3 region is CASSERLVRGNEQYF. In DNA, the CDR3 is TGTGCCAGCAGTGAGAGGTTGGTCAGGGGAAACGAGCAGTACTTC.

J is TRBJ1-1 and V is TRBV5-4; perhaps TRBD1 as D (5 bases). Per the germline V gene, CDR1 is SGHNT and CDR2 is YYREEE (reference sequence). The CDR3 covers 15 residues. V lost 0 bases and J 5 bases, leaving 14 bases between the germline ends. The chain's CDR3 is CASSLAYAGGTEAFF. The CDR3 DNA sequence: TGTGCCAGCAGCTTGGCCTACGCCGGGGGAACTGAAGCTTTCTTT.